This T cell receptor beta chain was identified during a study of T-cell memory formation after mild COVID-19. TCRdb fed the 5' RACE reads into MiXCR, producing one record per CDR3 protein. The table lists about 290,000 distinct CDR3 sequences, around 17% of them singletons, with 20% to 25% in the top ten. Study-wide results and limits: Several responding clones turned up in pre-infection memory, indicating that cross-reactive memory may have taken part.

To note about this clonotype: Its antigen is not known.

Trimming stripped 1 base from V and 1 base from J, with 23 bases between. The CDR3 is 20 residues long. The germline V gene has CDR1 LGHNA and CDR2 YSLEER. Specimen: PBMCs or a T cell subset sorted from them (not recorded which). V is TRBV4-3 and J is TRBJ2-1; TRBD1 is a possible D gene (5 bases). The TCR was taken from a man between 18 and 29 years old who had mild COVID-19 (a few samples of this study predate the infection). Cell type and time point are not known. The CDR3 nucleotides are TGCGCCAGCAGCCAAGTTACGAGGTTTAGCCTCCCAGGGTCCTACAATGAGCAGTTCTTC. Translated: CASSQVTRFSLPGSYNEQFF.